Shown below are 2 T cell receptor beta chains from a single sample sequenced in a study of shared clonotypes between healthy human individuals. Profiled with immunoSEQ multiplex PCR; TCRdb holds only in-frame clones, not every one. The sample yields roughly 2.2 million clones, about 90% seen once. Sequenced input: naive CD4+ T cells from PBMCs. Described subset: CD45RA+ positively selected. All receptors come from a man aged 18 to 29 in good health. Some clones in this sample may be carry-over from other donors' samples.

V is TRBV7-2 and J is TRBJ1-3; TRBD1 might be the D (6 bases). Germline assignment: CDR1 SGHTA and CDR2 FQGNSA. V was trimmed by 5 bases and J by 0 bases, leaving 14 bases between them. CDR3 length: 16 residues. The CDR3 sequence: CASSPGQIVSGNTIYF. The CDR3 DNA reads as TGTGCCAGCAGCCCGGGACAAATAGTCTCTGGAAACACCATATATTTT.

This clone was seen only once. The V and J genes are TRBV28 and TRBJ1-5; 9 bases are a match to TRBD1. CDR3 length equals 16 residues. V dropped 5 bases and J dropped 2; count of bases not matched to a gene: 7. Germline CDR1 is MDHEN and CDR2 is SYDVKM. CDR3 sequence: CASSIIRTGGNQPQHF. CDR3 coding DNA: TGTGCCAGCAGTATCATTCGGACAGGGGGCAATCAGCCCCAGCATTTT.